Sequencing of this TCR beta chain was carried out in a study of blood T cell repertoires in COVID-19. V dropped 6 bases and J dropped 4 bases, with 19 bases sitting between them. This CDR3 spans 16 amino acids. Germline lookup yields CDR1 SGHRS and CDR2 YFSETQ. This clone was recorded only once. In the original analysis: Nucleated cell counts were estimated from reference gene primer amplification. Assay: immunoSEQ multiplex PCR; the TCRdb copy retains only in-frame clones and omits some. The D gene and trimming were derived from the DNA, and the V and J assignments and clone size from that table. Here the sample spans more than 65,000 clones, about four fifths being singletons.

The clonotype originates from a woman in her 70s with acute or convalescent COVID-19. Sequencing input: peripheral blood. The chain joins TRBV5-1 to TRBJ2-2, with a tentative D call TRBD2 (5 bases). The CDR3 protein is CASTGSTSSGTGELFF. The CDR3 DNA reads TGCGCCAGCACGGGGAGTACTAGTTCTGGCACCGGGGAGCTGTTTTTT.